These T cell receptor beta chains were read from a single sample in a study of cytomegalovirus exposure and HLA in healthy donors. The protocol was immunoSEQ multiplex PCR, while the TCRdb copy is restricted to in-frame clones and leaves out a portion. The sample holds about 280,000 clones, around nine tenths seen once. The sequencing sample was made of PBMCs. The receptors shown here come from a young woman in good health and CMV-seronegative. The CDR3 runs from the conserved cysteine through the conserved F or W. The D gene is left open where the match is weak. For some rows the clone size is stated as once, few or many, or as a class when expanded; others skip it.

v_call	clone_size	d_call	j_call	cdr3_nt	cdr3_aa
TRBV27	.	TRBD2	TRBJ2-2	TGTGCCAGCCAACGGGAGGGACACACCGGGGAGCTGTTTTTT	CASQREGHTGELFF
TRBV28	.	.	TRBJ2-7	TGTGCCAGCGTATCAATTGGCGGGGCGCTTTACGAGCAGTACTTC	CASVSIGGALYEQYF
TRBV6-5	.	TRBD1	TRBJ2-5	TGTGCCAGCAGTCAGGGGGCGTGGGTTGGGGAGACCCAGTACTTC	CASSQGAWVGETQYF
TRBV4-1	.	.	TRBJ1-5	TGCGCCAGCAGCCAAGCAGGAAAAAATCAGCCCCAGCATTTT	CASSQAGKNQPQHF
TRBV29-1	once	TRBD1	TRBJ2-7	TGCAGCGTTGATGGGGACAGGGGTTACGAGCAGTACTTC	CSVDGDRGYEQYF
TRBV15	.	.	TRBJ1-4	TGTGCCACCAGCAGAGAGAGGACAGCAAATGAAAAACTGTTTTTT	CATSRERTANEKLFF
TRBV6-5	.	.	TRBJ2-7	TGTGCCAGCAGACCCCCCTCGAATGGGGAGGACGAGCAGTACTTC	CASRPPSNGEDEQYF
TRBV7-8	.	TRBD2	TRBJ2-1	TGTGCCAGCAGCACCCAAGGGACTAGCGGGAACAATGAGCAGTTCTTC	CASSTQGTSGNNEQFF
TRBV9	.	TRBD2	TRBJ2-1	TGTGCCAGCAGCGTAGAGGGCGGGAGGGCACACAATGAGCAGTTCTTC	CASSVEGGRAHNEQFF
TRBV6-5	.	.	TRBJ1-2	TGTGCCAGCAGATCCGGGTCTACCTATGGCTACACCTTC	CASRSGSTYGYTF
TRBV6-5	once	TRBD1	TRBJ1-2	TGTGCCAGCAGTACAAACCCCGGACAGGGGAAGGGCTACACCTTC	CASSTNPGQGKGYTF
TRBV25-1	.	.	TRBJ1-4	TGTGCCAGCAGGAACAGTGGCAGTGAAAAACTGTTTTTT	CASRNSGSEKLFF
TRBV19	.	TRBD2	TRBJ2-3	TGTGCCAGTAAATACGCGGGAGGGGGCACAGATACGCAGTATTTT	CASKYAGGGTDTQYF
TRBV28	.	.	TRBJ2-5	TGTGCCAGCAGTGTTCCTAGCGAAGAGACCCAGTACTTC	CASSVPSEETQYF
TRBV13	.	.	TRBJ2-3	TGTGCCAGCAGTTCAGAACACAACAGGGAGCCCGCAGATACGCAGTATTTT	CASSSEHNREPADTQYF
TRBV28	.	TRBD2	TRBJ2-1	TGTGCCAGCAGCCGCCCGGGACTAGCGGGAAGGGATGAGCAGTTCTTC	CASSRPGLAGRDEQFF
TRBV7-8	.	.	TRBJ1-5	TGTGCCAGCAGCTGGGAGGAACAGCCCCAGCATTTT	CASSWEEQPQHF
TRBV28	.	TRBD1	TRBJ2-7	TGTGCCAGCAGGGGACAGGGCCGGCAGCAGTACTTC	CASRGQGRQQYF
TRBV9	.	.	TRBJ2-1	TGTGCCAGCAGCGCCTTGGGAGGTGAGGAGTCTATGAATGAGCAGTTCTTC	CASSALGGEESMNEQFF
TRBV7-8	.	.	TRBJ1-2	TGTGCCAGCAGCTTAGTTGGGGGAGGCTATGGCTACACCTTC	CASSLVGGGYGYTF
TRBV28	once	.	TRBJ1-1	TGTGCCACCATTGCGCTAGGTCGAATGAACACTGAAGCTTTCTTT	CATIALGRMNTEAFF
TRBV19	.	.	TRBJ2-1	TGTGCCAGTAGGACACCCCCGGATGAGCAGTTCTTC	CASRTPPDEQFF